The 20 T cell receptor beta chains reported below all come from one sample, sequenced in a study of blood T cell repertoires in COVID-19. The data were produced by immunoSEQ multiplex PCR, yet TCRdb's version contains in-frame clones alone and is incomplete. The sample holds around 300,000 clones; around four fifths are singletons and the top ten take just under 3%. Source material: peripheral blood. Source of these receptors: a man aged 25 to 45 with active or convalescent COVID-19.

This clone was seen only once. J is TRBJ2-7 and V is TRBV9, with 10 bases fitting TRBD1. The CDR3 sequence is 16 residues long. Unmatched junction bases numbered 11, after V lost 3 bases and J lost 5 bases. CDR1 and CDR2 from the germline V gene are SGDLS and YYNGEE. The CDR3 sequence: CASSAGRQGALDEQYF. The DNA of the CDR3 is TGTGCCAGCAGCGCCGGACGACAGGGGGCTCTGGACGAGCAGTACTTC.

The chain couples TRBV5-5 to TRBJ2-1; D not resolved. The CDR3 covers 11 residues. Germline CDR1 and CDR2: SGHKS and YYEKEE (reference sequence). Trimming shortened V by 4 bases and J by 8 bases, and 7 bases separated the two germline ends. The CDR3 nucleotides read TGTGCCAGCAGCCCCCGAGATGAGCAGTTCTTC. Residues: CASSPRDEQFF.

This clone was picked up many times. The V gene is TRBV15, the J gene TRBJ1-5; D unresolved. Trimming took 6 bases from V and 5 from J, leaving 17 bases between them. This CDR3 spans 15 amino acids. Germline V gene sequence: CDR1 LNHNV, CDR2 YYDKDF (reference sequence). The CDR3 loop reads CATRASGREDQPQHF. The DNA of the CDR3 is TGTGCCACCAGAGCTAGCGGGCGAGAAGATCAGCCCCAGCATTTT.

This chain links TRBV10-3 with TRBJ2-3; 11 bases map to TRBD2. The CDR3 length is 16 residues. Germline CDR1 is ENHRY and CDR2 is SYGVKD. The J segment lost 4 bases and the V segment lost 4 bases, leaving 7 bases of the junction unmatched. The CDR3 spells CAISGLAGGPADTQYF. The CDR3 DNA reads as TGTGCCATCAGTGGGTTAGCGGGAGGGCCCGCAGATACGCAGTATTTT.

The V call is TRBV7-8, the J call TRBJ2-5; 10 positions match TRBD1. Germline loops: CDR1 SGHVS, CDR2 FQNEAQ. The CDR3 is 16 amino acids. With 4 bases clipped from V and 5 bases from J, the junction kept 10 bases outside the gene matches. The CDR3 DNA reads TGTGCCAGCAGCTCCGCCGGGACAGGGGTTCTGGAGACCCAGTACTTC. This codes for CASSSAGTGVLETQYF.

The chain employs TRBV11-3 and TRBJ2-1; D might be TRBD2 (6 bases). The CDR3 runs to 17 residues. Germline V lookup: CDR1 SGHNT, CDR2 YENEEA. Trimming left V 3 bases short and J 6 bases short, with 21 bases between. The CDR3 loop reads CASSLALGGRQINEQFF. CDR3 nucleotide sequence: TGTGCCAGCAGCTTGGCCCTGGGAGGCAGGCAAATCAATGAGCAGTTCTTC.

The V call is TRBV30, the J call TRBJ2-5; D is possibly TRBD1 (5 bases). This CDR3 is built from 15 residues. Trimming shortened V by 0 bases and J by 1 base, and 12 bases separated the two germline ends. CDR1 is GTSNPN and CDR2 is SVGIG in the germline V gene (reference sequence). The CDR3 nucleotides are TGTGCCTGGAGTGTAAATATAGGGGCCCAAGAGACCCAGTACTTC. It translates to CAWSVNIGAQETQYF.

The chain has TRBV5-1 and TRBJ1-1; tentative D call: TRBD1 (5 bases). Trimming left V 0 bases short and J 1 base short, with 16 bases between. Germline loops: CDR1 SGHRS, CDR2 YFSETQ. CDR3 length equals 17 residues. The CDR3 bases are TGCGCCAGCAGCTTGGAACGCCCCCCTCAGGGGAACACTGAAGCTTTCTTT. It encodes CASSLERPPQGNTEAFF.

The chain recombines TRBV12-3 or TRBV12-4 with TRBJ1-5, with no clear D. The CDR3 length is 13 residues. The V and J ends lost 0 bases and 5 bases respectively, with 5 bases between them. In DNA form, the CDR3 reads TGTGCCAGCAGTTTAGCGCGGGATCAGCCCCAGCATTTT. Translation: CASSLARDQPQHF.

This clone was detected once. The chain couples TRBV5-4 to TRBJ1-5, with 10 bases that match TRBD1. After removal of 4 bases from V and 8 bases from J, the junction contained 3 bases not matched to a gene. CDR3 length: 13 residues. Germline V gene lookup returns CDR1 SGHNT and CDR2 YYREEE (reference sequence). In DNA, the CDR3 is TGTGCCAGCAGCGTGGACAGGGGGGAGCCCCAGCATTTT. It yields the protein CASSVDRGEPQHF.

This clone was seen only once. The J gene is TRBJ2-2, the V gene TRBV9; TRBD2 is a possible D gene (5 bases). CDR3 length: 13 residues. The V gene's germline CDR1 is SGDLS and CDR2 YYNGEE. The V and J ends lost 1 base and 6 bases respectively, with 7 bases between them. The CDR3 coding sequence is TGTGCCAGCAGCGTACCGGGGTCCGGGGAGCTGTTTTTT. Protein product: CASSVPGSGELFF.

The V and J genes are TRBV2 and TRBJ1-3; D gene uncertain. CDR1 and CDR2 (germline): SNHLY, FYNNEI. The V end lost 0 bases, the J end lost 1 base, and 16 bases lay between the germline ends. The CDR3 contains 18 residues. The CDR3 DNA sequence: TGTGCCAGCAGTGAAGCCACATTCTGGCGGGGATCTGGAAACACCATATATTTT. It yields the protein CASSEATFWRGSGNTIYF.

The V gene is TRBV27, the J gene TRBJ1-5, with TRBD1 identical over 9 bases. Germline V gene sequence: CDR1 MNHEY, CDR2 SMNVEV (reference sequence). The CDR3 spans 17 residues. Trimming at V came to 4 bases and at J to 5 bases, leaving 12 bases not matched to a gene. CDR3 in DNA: TGTGCCAGCAGTTCGTACGGGACAGGGACAACACATCAGCCCCAGCATTTT. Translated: CASSSYGTGTTHQPQHF.

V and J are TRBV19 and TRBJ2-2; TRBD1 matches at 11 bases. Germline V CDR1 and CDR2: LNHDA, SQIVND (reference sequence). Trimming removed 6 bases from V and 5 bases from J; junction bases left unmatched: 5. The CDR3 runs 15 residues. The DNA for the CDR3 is TGTGCCAGTAGGATCGGACAGGGGGCGACCGGGGAGCTGTTTTTT. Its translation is CASRIGQGATGELFF.

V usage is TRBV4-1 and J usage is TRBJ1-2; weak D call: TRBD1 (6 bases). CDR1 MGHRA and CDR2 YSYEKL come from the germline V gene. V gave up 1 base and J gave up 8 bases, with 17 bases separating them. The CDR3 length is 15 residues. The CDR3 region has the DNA TGCGCCAGCAGCCAAGGCCCAGCGTGGGGGCTGGGCTACACCTTC. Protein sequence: CASSQGPAWGLGYTF.

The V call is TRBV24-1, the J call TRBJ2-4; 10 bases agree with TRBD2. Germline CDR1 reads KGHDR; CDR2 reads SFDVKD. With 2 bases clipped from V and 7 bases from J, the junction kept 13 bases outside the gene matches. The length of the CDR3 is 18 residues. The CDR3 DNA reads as TGTGCCACCAGTGATTCTACCAAGAGCGGGGGGGCCTTTAACATTCAGTACTTC. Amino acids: CATSDSTKSGGAFNIQYF.

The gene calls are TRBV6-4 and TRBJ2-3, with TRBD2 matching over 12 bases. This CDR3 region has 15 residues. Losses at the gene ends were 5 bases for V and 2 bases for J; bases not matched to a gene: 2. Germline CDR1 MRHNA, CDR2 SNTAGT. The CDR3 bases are TGTGCCAGCAGTTCTAGCGGGAGGGCCACAGATACGCAGTATTTT. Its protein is CASSSSGRATDTQYF.

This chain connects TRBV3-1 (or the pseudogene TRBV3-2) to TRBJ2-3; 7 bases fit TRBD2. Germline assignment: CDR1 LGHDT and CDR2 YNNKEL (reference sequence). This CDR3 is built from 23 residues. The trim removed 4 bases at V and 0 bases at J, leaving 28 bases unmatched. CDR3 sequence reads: CASSPQNPPDSGGEGPSTDTQYF. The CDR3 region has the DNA TGTGCCAGCAGCCCCCAAAACCCCCCGGACTCGGGGGGTGAGGGGCCTAGCACAGATACGCAGTATTTT.

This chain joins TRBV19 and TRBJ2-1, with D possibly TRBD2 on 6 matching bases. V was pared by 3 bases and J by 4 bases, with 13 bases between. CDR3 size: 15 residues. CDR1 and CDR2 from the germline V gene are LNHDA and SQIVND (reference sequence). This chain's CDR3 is CASSMVEGGYNEQFF. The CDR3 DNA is TGTGCCAGTAGTATGGTGGAGGGAGGATACAATGAGCAGTTCTTC.

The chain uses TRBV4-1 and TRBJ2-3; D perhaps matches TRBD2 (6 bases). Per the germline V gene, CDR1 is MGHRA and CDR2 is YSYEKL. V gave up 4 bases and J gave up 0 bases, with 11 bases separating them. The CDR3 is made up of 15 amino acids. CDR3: CASSRTGLSTDTQYF. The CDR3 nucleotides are TGCGCCAGCAGCCGAACAGGACTAAGCACAGATACGCAGTATTTT.